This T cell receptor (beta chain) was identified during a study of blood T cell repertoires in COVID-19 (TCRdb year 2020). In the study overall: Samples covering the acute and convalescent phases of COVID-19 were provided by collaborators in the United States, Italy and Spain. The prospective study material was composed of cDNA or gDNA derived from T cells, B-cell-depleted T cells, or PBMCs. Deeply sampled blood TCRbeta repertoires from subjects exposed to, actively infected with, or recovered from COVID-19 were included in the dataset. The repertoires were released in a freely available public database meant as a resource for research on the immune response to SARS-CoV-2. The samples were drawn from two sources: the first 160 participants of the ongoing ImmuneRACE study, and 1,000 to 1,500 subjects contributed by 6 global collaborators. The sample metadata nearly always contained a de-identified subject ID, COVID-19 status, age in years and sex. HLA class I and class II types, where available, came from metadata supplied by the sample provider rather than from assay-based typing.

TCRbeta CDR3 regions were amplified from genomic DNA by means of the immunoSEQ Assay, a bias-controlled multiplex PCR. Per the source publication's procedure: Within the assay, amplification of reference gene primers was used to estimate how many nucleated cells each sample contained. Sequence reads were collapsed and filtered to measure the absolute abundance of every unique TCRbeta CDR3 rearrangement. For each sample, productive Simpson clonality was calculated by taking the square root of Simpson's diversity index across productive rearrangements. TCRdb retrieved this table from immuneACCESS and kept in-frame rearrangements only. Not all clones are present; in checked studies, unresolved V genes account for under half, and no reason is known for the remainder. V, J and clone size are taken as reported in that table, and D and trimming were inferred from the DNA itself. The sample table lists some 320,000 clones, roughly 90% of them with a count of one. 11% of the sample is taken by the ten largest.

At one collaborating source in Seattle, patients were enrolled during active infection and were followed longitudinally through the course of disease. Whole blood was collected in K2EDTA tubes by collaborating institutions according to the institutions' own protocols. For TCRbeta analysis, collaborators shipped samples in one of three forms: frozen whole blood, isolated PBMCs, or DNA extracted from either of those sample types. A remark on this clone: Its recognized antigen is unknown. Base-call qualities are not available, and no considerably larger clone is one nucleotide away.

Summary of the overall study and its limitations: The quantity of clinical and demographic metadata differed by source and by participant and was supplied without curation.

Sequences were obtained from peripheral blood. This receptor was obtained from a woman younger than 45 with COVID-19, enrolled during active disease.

The base sequence is TGTGCCAGCTCACCGCCGGGGGTACGGAACACTGAAGCTTTCTTT. It is translated as CASSPPGVRNTEAFF. The V and J segments used are TRBV18 and TRBJ1-1; TRBD1 is possibly the D segment (5 matching bases). The CDR3 holds 15 amino acids from the cysteine to the phenylalanine. Kept here is only the CDR3 DNA, which spans 45 bases and is read in frame from base 1. V is reduced by 3 bases and J by 1 base, leaving a spacing of 12 bases between them. From a lookup of the germline V gene, CDR1 and CDR2 are KGHSH and LQKENI.